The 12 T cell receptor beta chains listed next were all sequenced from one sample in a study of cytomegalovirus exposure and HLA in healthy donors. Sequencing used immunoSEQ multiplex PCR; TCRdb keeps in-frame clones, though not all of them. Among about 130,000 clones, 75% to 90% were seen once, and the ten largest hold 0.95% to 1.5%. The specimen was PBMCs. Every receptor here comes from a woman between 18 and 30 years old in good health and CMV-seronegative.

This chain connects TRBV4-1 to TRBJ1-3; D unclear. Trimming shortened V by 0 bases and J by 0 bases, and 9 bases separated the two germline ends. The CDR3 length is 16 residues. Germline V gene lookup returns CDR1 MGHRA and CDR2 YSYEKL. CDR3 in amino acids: CASSQDGRSSGNTIYF. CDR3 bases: TGCGCCAGCAGCCAAGATGGGAGAAGCTCTGGAAACACCATATATTTT.

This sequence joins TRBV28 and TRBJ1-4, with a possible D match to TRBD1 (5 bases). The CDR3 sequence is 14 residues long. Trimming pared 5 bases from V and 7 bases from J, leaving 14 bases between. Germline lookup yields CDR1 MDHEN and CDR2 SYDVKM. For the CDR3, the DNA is TGTGCCAGCAGTGGACACAATTGGGGTGAAAAACTGTTTTTT. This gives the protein CASSGHNWGEKLFF.

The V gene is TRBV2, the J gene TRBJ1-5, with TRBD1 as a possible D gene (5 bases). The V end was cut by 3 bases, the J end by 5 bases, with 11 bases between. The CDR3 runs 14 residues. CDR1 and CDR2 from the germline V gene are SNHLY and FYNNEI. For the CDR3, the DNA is TGTGCCAGCAGTGACGTTGGGGCCGATCAGCCCCAGCATTTT. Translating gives CASSDVGADQPQHF.

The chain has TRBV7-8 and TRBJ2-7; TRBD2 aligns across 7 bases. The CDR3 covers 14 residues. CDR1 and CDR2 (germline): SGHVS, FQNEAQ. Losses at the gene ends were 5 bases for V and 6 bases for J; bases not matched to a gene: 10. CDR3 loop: CASSTQGGQVEQYF. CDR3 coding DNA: TGTGCCAGCAGCACCCAGGGAGGGCAGGTCGAGCAGTACTTC.

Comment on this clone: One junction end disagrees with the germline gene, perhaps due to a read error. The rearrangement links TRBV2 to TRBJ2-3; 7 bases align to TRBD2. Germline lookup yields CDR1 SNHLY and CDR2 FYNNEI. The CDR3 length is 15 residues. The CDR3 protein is CASREERGPTDTQYF. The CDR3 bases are TGTGCCAGCAGGGAAGAGCGGGGTCCCACAGATACGCAGTATTTT.

CDR3: CASTSGGDTQYF. CDR3 nucleotides: TGCGCCAGCACTAGCGGGGGGGATACGCAGTATTTT. The chain is built from TRBV5-1 and TRBJ2-3; TRBD2 matches 11 bases. The CDR3 totals 12 residues. Per the germline V gene, CDR1 is SGHRS and CDR2 is YFSETQ. Trimming cost V 6 bases and J 6 bases; bases outside gene matches: 0. Filled out from reference TRBV5-1 and TRBJ2-3, the complete variable domain reads KAGVTQTPRYLIKTRGQQVTLSCSPISGHRSVSWYQQTPGQGLQFLFEYFSETQRNKGNFPGRFSGRQFSNSRSEMNVSTLELGDSALYLCASTSGGDTQYFGPGTRLTVL.

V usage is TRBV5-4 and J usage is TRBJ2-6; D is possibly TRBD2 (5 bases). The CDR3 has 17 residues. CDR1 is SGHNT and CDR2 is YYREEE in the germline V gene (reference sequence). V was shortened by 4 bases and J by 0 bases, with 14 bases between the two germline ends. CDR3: CASSLEGKSSGANVLTF. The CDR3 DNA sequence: TGTGCCAGCAGCCTCGAGGGTAAGAGCTCTGGGGCCAACGTCCTGACTTTC. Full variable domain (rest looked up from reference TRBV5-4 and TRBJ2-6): ETGVTQSPTHLIKTRGQQVTLRCSSQSGHNTVSWYQQALGQGPQFIFQYYREEENGRGNFPPRFSGLQFPNYSSELNVNALELDDSALYLCASSLEGKSSGANVLTFGAGSRLTVL.

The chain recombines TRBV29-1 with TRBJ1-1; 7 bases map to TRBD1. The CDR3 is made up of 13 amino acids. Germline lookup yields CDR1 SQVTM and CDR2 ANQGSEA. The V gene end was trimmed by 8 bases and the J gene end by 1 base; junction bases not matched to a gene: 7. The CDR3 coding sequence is TGCAGCCTTCTTACAGGGGCGAACACTGAAGCTTTCTTT. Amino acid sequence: CSLLTGANTEAFF.

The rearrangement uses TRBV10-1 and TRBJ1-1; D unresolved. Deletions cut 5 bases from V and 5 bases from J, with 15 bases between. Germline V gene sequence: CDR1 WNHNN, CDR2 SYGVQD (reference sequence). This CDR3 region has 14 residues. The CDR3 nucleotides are TGCGCCAGCAGTACCACAGCTGGAGGGACTGAAGCTTTCTTT. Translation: CASSTTAGGTEAFF.

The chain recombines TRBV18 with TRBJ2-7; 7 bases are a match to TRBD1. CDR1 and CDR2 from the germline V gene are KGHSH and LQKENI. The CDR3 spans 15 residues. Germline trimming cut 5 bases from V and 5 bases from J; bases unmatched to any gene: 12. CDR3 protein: CASSISVTGYNEQYF. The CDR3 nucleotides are TGTGCCAGCTCAATTAGTGTGACAGGGTATAACGAGCAGTACTTC.

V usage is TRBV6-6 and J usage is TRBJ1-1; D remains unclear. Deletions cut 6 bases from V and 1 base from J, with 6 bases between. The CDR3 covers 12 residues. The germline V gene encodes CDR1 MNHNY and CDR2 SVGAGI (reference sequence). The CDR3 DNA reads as TGTGCCAGCAGGGTGGCGAACACTGAAGCTTTCTTT. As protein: CASRVANTEAFF.

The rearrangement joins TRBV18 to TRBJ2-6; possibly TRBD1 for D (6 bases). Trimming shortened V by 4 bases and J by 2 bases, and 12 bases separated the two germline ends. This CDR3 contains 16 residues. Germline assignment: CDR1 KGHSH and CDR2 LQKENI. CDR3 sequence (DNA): TGTGCCAGCTCACGGTATACAGGGCCTGGGGCCAACGTCCTGACTTTC. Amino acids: CASSRYTGPGANVLTF. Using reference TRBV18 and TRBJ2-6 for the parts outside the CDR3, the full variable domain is NAGVMQNPRHLVRRRGQEARLRCSPMKGHSHVYWYRQLPEEGLKFMVYLQKENIIDESGMPKERFSAEFPKEGPSILRIQQVVRGDSAAYFCASSRYTGPGANVLTFGAGSRLTVL.